The clone carrying this TCR beta chain was detected many times. These data come from a study of neurological immune-mediated disorders. Trimming stripped 5 bases from V and 2 bases from J, with 8 bases between. CDR3 length: 12 residues. Germline V lookup: CDR1 SQVTM, CDR2 ANQGSEA. Via MiXCR, TCRdb re-called the 5' RACE reads, giving one row per CDR3 protein. The sample holds about 90,000 distinct CDR3 sequences, roughly an eighth seen once. The time point is: longitudinal time-point 2. Sequencing was performed on PBMCs. This TCR came from a female donor with HTLV-1-associated myelopathy (HAM/TSP). V usage is TRBV29-1 and J usage is TRBJ2-3; TRBD1 might be the D (5 bases). The CDR3: CSVLQATDTQYF. The CDR3 nucleotides read TGCAGCGTTTTACAGGCCACAGATACGCAGTATTTT.